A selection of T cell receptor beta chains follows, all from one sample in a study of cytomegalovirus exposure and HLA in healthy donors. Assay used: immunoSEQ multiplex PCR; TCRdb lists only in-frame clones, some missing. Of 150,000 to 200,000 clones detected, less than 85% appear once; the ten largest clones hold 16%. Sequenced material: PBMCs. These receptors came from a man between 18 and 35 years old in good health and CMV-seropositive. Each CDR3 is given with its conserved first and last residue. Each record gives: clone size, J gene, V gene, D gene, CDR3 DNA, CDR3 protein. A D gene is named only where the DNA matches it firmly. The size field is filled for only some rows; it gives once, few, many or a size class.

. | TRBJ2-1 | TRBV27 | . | TGTGCCAGCAGACCCTCGGGGTTAAATGAGCAGTTCTTC | CASRPSGLNEQFF
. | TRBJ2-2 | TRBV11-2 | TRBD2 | TGTGCCAGCAGCCACGGACTAGCGGGGCCCGGGGAGCTGTTTTTT | CASSHGLAGPGELFF
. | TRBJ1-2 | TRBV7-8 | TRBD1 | TGTGCCAGCAGCTTAGGGGTACAGGGGGCTGATGGCTACACCTTC | CASSLGVQGADGYTF
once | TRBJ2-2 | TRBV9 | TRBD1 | TGTGCCAGCAGCGGACAGGGGGCGATAAACACCGGGGAGCTGTTTTTT | CASSGQGAINTGELFF
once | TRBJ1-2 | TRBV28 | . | TGTGCCAGCAGTTTATCGTCAGTTCTTAACTATGGCTACACCTTC | CASSLSSVLNYGYTF
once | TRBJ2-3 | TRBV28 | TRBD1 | TGTGCCTCCTCCTCGACAGGGGGCACAGATACGCAGTATTTT | CASSSTGGTDTQYF
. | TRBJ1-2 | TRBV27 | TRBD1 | TGTGCCAGCAGTGGAGACAGGGGGCTTGGGTATGGCTACACCTTC | CASSGDRGLGYGYTF
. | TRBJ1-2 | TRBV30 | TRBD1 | TGTGCCTGCATCACCGACAGGGGCTTTAATGGCTACACCTTC | CACITDRGFNGYTF
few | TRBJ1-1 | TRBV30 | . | TGTGCCTGGAGTGTACTTAACAGGTTCAACACTGAAGCTTTCTTT | CAWSVLNRFNTEAFF
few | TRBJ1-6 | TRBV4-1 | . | TGCGCCAGCAGCCAATACGGGATTAGTTCACCCCTCCACTTT | CASSQYGISSPLHF
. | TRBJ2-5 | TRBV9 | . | TGTGCCAGCAGCGCTGCCCCGACAGCTTGGGAGACCCAGTACTTC | CASSAAPTAWETQYF
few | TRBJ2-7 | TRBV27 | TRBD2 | TGTGCCAGCTCCCGGGGGGACCCTTACGAGCAGTACTTC | CASSRGDPYEQYF
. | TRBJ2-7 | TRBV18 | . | TGTGCCAGCTCACCACCCTCAGTCCTCTCCTACGAGCAGTACTTC | CASSPPSVLSYEQYF
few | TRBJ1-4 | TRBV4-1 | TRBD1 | TGCGCCAGCAGCCAAGGATGGGACAGAAGAAATGAAAAACTGTTTTTT | CASSQGWDRRNEKLFF
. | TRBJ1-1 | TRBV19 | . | TGTGCCAGTAGTATAGGCGCCCGAAGGAACACTGAAGCTTTCTTT | CASSIGARRNTEAFF
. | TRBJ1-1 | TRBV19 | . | TGTGCCAGTATGTTGTCCGGGAACACTGAAGCTTTCTTT | CASMLSGNTEAFF
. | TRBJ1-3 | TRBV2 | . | TGTGCCAGCAGCGCCGGGACAGGAAACACCATATATTTT | CASSAGTGNTIYF
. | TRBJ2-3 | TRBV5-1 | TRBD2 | TGCGCCAGCAGCTTTAGCGGGGGGGCCCGAGATACGCAGTATTTT | CASSFSGGARDTQYF
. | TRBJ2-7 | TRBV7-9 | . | TGTGCCAGCAGTTTGGACTCCGTGAGGGAGCAGTACTTC | CASSLDSVREQYF
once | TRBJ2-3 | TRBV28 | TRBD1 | TGTGCCAGCAGCGGATACAGGGGGCGGAATACGCAGTATTTT | CASSGYRGRNTQYF
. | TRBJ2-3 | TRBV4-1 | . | TGCGCCAGCAGCCAAGCTACTAGCACAGATACGCAGTATTTT | CASSQATSTDTQYF
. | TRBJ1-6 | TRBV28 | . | TGTGCCACGTGGGGCCCCGTCTATAATTCACCCCTCCACTTT | CATWGPVYNSPLHF
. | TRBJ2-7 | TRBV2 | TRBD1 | TGTGCCAGCAGCCCCGCCCGGGACAGCTCCTACGAGCAGTACTTC | CASSPARDSSYEQYF
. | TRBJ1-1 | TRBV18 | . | TGTGCCAGCTCACCACCGAGTACAGGGAGCGCTGAAGCTTTCTTT | CASSPPSTGSAEAFF
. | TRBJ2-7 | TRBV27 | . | TGTGCCAGCAGTTCCCACTCCTACGAGCAGTACTTC | CASSSHSYEQYF
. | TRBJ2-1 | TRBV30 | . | TGTGCCTGGGGATACCGGGACTTAGCCTACAATGAGCAGTTCTTC | CAWGYRDLAYNEQFF
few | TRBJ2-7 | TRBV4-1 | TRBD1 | TGCGCCAGCAGCCAAGCAGCGACAGGGACCTACGAGCAGTACTTC | CASSQAATGTYEQYF
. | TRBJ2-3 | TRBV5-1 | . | TGCGCCAGCAGCTTGAGGGCGACAGCTTCTAGCACAGATACGCAGTATTTT | CASSLRATASSTDTQYF
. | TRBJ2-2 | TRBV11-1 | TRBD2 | TGTGCCAGCAGCTTAGTAGCGGGAGTGCACACCGGGGAGCTGTTTTTT | CASSLVAGVHTGELFF
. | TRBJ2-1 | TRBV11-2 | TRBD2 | TGTGCCAGCAGCCGCTCCATAGCGGGGGGGCCAGGGTCCTACAATGAGCAGTTCTTC | CASSRSIAGGPGSYNEQFF
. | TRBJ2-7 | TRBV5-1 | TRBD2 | TGCGCCAGCAGCCTGGGACTAGCGGGAGGAGCCCCCTACGAGCAGTACTTC | CASSLGLAGGAPYEQYF
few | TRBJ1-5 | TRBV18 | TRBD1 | TGTGCCAGCTCGAAGGACAGGGCAGCAGGACAGCCCCAGCATTTT | CASSKDRAAGQPQHF